Listed below are T cell receptor beta chains from one sample, sequenced in a study of blood T cell repertoires in COVID-19. Profiled with immunoSEQ multiplex PCR; TCRdb holds only in-frame clones, not every one. The sample includes about 310,000 clones, nearly 90% seen only once; the top ten take about a tenth. Sequenced sample: PBMCs or T cells enriched from blood (not recorded which). These receptor sequences come from a woman in her 30s who had recovered from COVID-19. Each CDR3 is given without its conserved first and last residue.

V | CDR3
TRBV9 | ASSPRGAGANVLT
TRBV2 | ASSVQGSYEQY
TRBV4-2 | ASSQDEGGFITDTQY
TRBV24-1 | ATSEHRGGTGELF
TRBV19 | ASSPGPTGRGGYT
TRBV5-4 | ASSLGGLSNTGELF
TRBV3-1/TRBV3-2 | ASSPPYDRGYTYEQY
TRBV5-1 | ASSSARESYGYT
TRBV28 | ASSFEDSGSYEQY
TRBV7-9 | ASSLPQGYGGELF
TRBV7-2 | ASSLASGSLEDTQY
TRBV9 | ASSVTGHNTGELF
TRBV6-5 | ASRRDREYNEQF
TRBV6-5 | ASSYSIASYRETQY
TRBV5-1 | ASSLDGQGANEQF
TRBV30 | AWSVTGGYNEQF
TRBV5-6 | ASSLGAAAGQPQH
TRBV7-2 | ASSLGDYDFNEQF
TRBV7-2 | ASSLVGGGALDTQY
TRBV9 | ASSVGTSGRFSYEQY
TRBV28 | ASTLQGLGNTIY
TRBV10-3 | AISDWTGDEAF
TRBV6-5 | ASRPGTLSYEQY
TRBV14 | ASSQVSRGLHEQY
TRBV15 | ATSRDPGRGSTDTQY
TRBV10-3 | AISPGLAYNEQF
TRBV5-1 | ASSLDGESSNQPQH
TRBV5-1 | ASSSGLAGATGAYNEQF
TRBV6-5 | ASRPGQGHEKLF
TRBV27 | ASKVPNRNSPLH
TRBV10-3 | AIKGVRDGYT
TRBV27 | ASSLSKSQYGYT
TRBV28 | ASSPPLASDVNTGELF
TRBV27 | ASSLTWGRDNQPQH
TRBV18 | ASSPQTGGSNQPQH
TRBV24-1 | ATSDFADTQETQY
TRBV27 | ASSLMRQGGSIQY
TRBV4-1 | ASSQLIQGAFLGNTIY
TRBV7-8 | ASSQGGSSYNEQF
TRBV5-1 | ASSWAGTSATYEQY
TRBV7-2 | ASSLGLNSYNEQF
TRBV30 | AWSLAGRTDTQY
TRBV7-9 | ASSSYSGGTEGETQY
TRBV20-1 | SARGAYEQY
TRBV18 | ASSRRLEGNSPLH
TRBV9 | ASSPLGGGPNNEKLF
TRBV29-1 | SVDRAGTYEQY
TRBV3-1/TRBV3-2 | ASSQGGLAGVMAYNEQF
TRBV19 | ASHYQTANTEAF
TRBV28 | ASSLPLSGGTSTDTQY
TRBV27 | ASSLWAMNTEAF